A single sample is the source of the 16 T cell receptor beta chains below, sequenced in a study of blood T cell repertoires in COVID-19. TCRdb's table, derived via immunoSEQ multiplex PCR, lists solely in-frame clones and lacks some. The data hold roughly 260,000 clones, with around nine tenths observed a single time. Sequences were obtained from peripheral blood. Source of these receptors: a man in his forties who had recovered from COVID-19.

The gene calls are TRBV7-3 and TRBJ2-2, with a possible D match to TRBD1 (6 bases). CDR3 length: 15 amino acids. Trimming pared 5 bases from V and 5 bases from J, leaving 15 bases between. Germline V gene sequence: CDR1 SGHTA, CDR2 FQGTGA. CDR3 sequence reads: CASSADRRFTGELFF. CDR3 coding DNA: TGTGCCAGCAGCGCGGACAGAAGGTTTACCGGGGAGCTGTTTTTT.

Note on this clone: This specimen includes other DNA sequences encoding the same CDR3. This chain uses TRBV12-3 or TRBV12-4 with TRBJ2-5; perhaps TRBD2 as D (6 bases). The CDR3 spans 13 residues. V was shortened by 3 bases and J by 1 base, with 6 bases between the two germline ends. The CDR3 loop is CASSLGGQETQYF. CDR3 DNA: TGTGCCAGCAGTTTGGGGGGCCAAGAGACCCAGTACTTC.

V gene TRBV5-1 combines with J gene TRBJ2-7; D not certain. Per germline, CDR1 SGHRS and CDR2 YFSETQ. This CDR3 has 14 residues. The germline V and J ends were trimmed by 0 bases and 2 bases, with 9 bases remaining between them. Here the CDR3 DNA reads TGCGCCAGCAGCTTGGCCCAACGGGCCTACGAGCAGTACTTC. It specifies CASSLAQRAYEQYF.

The rearrangement uses TRBV4-1 and TRBJ2-7; 10 bases map to TRBD1. J lost 5 bases, V lost 3 bases, and 10 bases had no gene match. CDR1 is MGHRA and CDR2 is YSYEKL in the germline V gene. The CDR3 covers 16 residues. CDR3 amino acids: CASSQGTRDRGNEQYF. The CDR3 nucleotides are TGCGCCAGCAGCCAGGGTACCCGGGACAGGGGCAACGAGCAGTACTTC.

The genes are TRBV3-1 (or the pseudogene TRBV3-2) and TRBJ2-3, with 12 bases identical to TRBD2. The length of the CDR3 is 16 residues. The trim removed 4 bases at V and 2 bases at J, leaving 4 bases unmatched. The germline V gene encodes CDR1 LGHDT and CDR2 YNNKEL (reference sequence). The CDR3 sequence: CASSLGLAGTTDTQYF. The CDR3 DNA reads as TGTGCCAGCAGCCTAGGACTAGCGGGGACCACAGATACGCAGTATTTT.

With regard to this clone: The sample carries other DNA sequences with the same CDR3. The chain couples TRBV9 to TRBJ2-7; 8 nucleotides align to TRBD2. Germline CDR1 is SGDLS and CDR2 is YYNGEE. J was trimmed by 3 bases and V by 2 bases; bases with no gene match: 4. There are 14 residues in the CDR3. The CDR3 DNA reads as TGTGCCAGCAGCGTGGGACTAGTGGGCTACGAGCAGTACTTC. Translated: CASSVGLVGYEQYF.

V is TRBV7-6 and J is TRBJ1-6; TRBD1 aligns across 10 bases. The CDR3 consists of 21 residues. Looked up from germline, CDR1 is SGHVS and CDR2 is FNYEAQ. The J segment lost 0 bases and the V segment lost 4 bases, leaving 15 bases of the junction unmatched. CDR3 nucleotides: TGTGCCAGCAGCTCCCTACGGACAGGGGGAAGGTCGAGCTCCTATAATTCACCCCTCCACTTT. Protein sequence: CASSSLRTGGRSSSYNSPLHF.

The chain joins TRBV2 to TRBJ1-5; D unresolved. The germline V gene has CDR1 SNHLY and CDR2 FYNNEI. Trimming pared 6 bases from V and 1 base from J, leaving 16 bases between. CDR3 length: 16 amino acids. CDR3 loop: CASSQTWGGSNQPQHF. DNA of the CDR3: TGTGCCAGCAGCCAGACTTGGGGAGGGAGCAATCAGCCCCAGCATTTT.

The chain has TRBV10-3 and TRBJ2-1; 7 positions match TRBD2. The trim removed 1 base at V and 7 bases at J, leaving 7 bases unmatched. The CDR3 length is 15 residues. Per germline, CDR1 ENHRY and CDR2 SYGVKD. In nucleotides, the CDR3 is TGTGCCATCAGTGAGTTATCTAGCGGAACGAATGAGCAGTTCTTC. Amino acids: CAISELSSGTNEQFF.

The CDR3, as DNA: TGCGCCAGCAGCTTGGTTTCCCAATACGAGCAGTACTTC. It encodes CASSLVSQYEQYF. This chain connects TRBV5-1 to TRBJ2-7; no firm D call. CDR3 length: 13 residues. The V end lost 0 bases, the J end lost 4 bases, and 8 bases lay between the germline ends. Germline V gene data show CDR1 as SGHRS and CDR2 as YFSETQ. Full variable domain (outside the CDR3, taken from reference TRBV5-1 and TRBJ2-7): KAGVTQTPRYLIKTRGQQVTLSCSPISGHRSVSWYQQTPGQGLQFLFEYFSETQRNKGNFPGRFSGRQFSNSRSEMNVSTLELGDSALYLCASSLVSQYEQYFGPGTRLTVT.

This sequence joins TRBV18 and TRBJ1-4; no definite D call. Trimming left V 1 base short and J 6 bases short, with 15 bases between. The CDR3 is 16 residues long. The germline CDR1 and CDR2 sequences are KGHSH and LQKENI. Written as DNA, the CDR3 is TGTGCCAGCTCACCACAGCGGGTTCGGATTGATGAAAAACTGTTTTTT. It yields the protein CASSPQRVRIDEKLFF.

The chain couples TRBV7-9 to TRBJ1-2; TRBD1 is a possible D gene (5 bases). The germline V and J ends were trimmed by 0 bases and 13 bases, with 15 bases remaining between them. The CDR3 spans 13 residues. CDR1 is SEHNR and CDR2 is FQNEAQ in the germline V gene (reference sequence). The CDR3 DNA is TGTGCCAGCAGCTTAGCGGAGCAGGGTAGGGGCACCTTC. It encodes CASSLAEQGRGTF.

The gene calls are TRBV5-4 and TRBJ2-7; TRBD1 aligns across 10 bases. V shed 4 bases, J shed 5 bases, and the junction held 6 bases outside the gene matches. The CDR3 totals 14 residues. Germline V gives CDR1 SGHNT, CDR2 YYREEE (reference sequence). The CDR3 coding sequence is TGTGCCAGCAGCCCGACAGGGGGCCAGAACGAGCAGTACTTC. It encodes CASSPTGGQNEQYF.

The chain links TRBV4-1 to TRBJ1-4, with TRBD1 matching 9 bases. V lost 4 bases, J lost 7 bases, and 7 bases stayed unmatched. This CDR3 region has 15 residues. Germline V gene sequence: CDR1 MGHRA, CDR2 YSYEKL. The CDR3 bases are TGCGCCAGCAGCCGGGGACAGGGCATGGGTGAAAAACTGTTTTTT. This sequence encodes CASSRGQGMGEKLFF.

This clone was recorded only once. The DNA for the CDR3 is TGCAGCGGAGAGGGTAACTATGGCTACACCTTC. Encoded protein: CSGEGNYGYTF. The chain recombines TRBV29-1 with TRBJ1-2; D unresolved. CDR1 and CDR2 from the germline V gene are SQVTM and ANQGSEA. Trimming stripped 7 bases from V and 1 base from J, with 7 bases between. The CDR3 sequence is 11 residues long.

This chain connects TRBV19 to TRBJ1-5; TRBD1 is a possible D gene (6 bases). CDR3 length: 16 amino acids. Germline V lookup: CDR1 LNHDA, CDR2 SQIVND (reference sequence). Between the trimmed V and J ends, which lost 4 bases and 1 base, there was a span of 14 bases. The CDR3 nucleotides read TGTGCCAGTAGTAAACAGGGTGGATCGAGCAATCAGCCCCAGCATTTT. Translation: CASSKQGGSSNQPQHF.